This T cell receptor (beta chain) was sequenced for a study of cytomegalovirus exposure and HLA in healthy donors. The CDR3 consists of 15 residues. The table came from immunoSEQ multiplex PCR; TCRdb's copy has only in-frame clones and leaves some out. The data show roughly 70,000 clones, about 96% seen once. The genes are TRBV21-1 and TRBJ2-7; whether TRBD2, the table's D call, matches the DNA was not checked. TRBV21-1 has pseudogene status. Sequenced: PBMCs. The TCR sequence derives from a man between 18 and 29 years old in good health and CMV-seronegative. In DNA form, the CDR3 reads TGTGCCAGCAGCGGCGGACTAGCGGGGATATACGAGCAGTACTTC. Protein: CASSGGLAGIYEQYF.